The T cell receptor beta chain described here comes from a study of CD8+CD57+ T cells in acquired aplastic anemia. As for the study in general: Average DNA yield from sorted CD4+ and CD8+ cells was around 3.2 ug.

There are a few counts of this clonotype. The antigen is unknown. Patients picked for sequencing had shown CD8+CD57+ cell expansion detected by flow cytometry. The CDR3 sequence is 16 residues long. V lost 2 bases, J lost 2 bases, and 12 bases lay in between. The germline V gene has CDR1 PRHDT and CDR2 FYEKMQ (reference sequence). Researchers used genomic DNA as the template to profile TCR beta VDJ and CDR3. MiXCR, run by TCRdb on the reads, gives a single entry per CDR3 protein. Among some 180,000 distinct CDR3 sequences listed, roughly 63% were seen once. Study-wide results and caveats: The study identified roughly 31 CD8+ CDR3 sequences shared by patients and controls.

J is TRBJ2-2 and V is TRBV13, with D perhaps given as TRBD1 or TRBD2 (6 bases each). The specimen sequenced was sorted CD4+, CD8+, or CD8+CD57+ T cells (not recorded which) from PBMCs. The sequence derives from a human donor with aplastic anemia. This CDR3 is CASSLFRGPNTGELFF. The CDR3 DNA reads as TGTGCCAGCAGCTTATTTCGGGGGCCAAACACCGGGGAGCTGTTTTTT. The full variable domain, in which reference TRBV13 and TRBJ2-2 provide the parts outside the CDR3, is AAGVIQSPRHLIKEKRETATLKCYPIPRHDTVYWYQQGPGQDPQFLISFYEKMQSDKGSIPDRFSAQQFSDYHSELNMSSLELGDSALYFCASSLFRGPNTGELFFGEGSRLTVL.